A single sample is the source of the 20 T cell receptor beta chains below, sequenced in a study of T-cell memory formation after mild COVID-19. TCRdb reanalysed the 5' RACE reads using MiXCR and keeps one entry per CDR3 protein. The sample lists about 320,000 distinct CDR3 sequences; 13% to 15% were seen once. Input material: PBMCs or a T cell subset sorted from them (not recorded which). The receptors derive from a man aged 18 to 29 who had mild COVID-19 (a few samples of this study predate the infection). Cell type and time point are not known.

The genes are TRBV6-5 and TRBJ1-1, with D possibly TRBD1 on 5 matching bases. CDR3 length: 15 residues. Trimming stripped 0 bases from V and 3 bases from J, with 11 bases between. Germline V gene lookup returns CDR1 MNHEY and CDR2 SVGAGI. The CDR3 DNA follows: TGTGCCAGCAGTTACTCAGGGGACGTCGACACTGAAGCTTTCTTT. This sequence encodes CASSYSGDVDTEAFF.

This clonotype was detected a few times. V is TRBV7-2 and J is TRBJ1-2; D uncertain. The CDR3 extends over 13 amino acids. The V end lost 5 bases, the J end lost 6 bases, and 13 bases lay between the germline ends. CDR1 is SGHTA, CDR2 FQGNSA, per germline. The CDR3 DNA reads as TGTGCCAGCAGCCCTTACGCCTACGATGGCTACACCTTC. Amino acid sequence: CASSPYAYDGYTF.

This clonotype appeared many times. In DNA, the CDR3 is TGCAGTGCTAGGATCGGGACTAGGAACACTGAAGCTTTCTTT. Translating it yields CSARIGTRNTEAFF. The V gene is TRBV20-1, the J gene TRBJ1-1, with D possibly matching TRBD1 (5 bases). Trimming cost V 3 bases and J 1 base, with 12 bases left between them. In germline, CDR1 is DFQATT, CDR2 SNEGSKA (reference sequence). The CDR3 is 14 amino acids.

This chain joins TRBV5-1 and TRBJ2-2; the match to TRBD1 covers 8 bases. The CDR3 consists of 15 residues. Looked up from germline, CDR1 is SGHRS and CDR2 is YFSETQ. V gave up 7 bases and J gave up 6 bases; unmatched junction bases: 11. CDR3 region: CASGERTGNAGELFF. Written as DNA, the CDR3 is TGCGCCAGCGGGGAGCGGACAGGGAATGCCGGGGAGCTGTTTTTT. The whole variable domain, remainder taken from reference TRBV5-1 and TRBJ2-2, is KAGVTQTPRYLIKTRGQQVTLSCSPISGHRSVSWYQQTPGQGLQFLFEYFSETQRNKGNFPGRFSGRQFSNSRSEMNVSTLELGDSALYLCASGERTGNAGELFFGEGSRLTVL.

The chain recombines TRBV5-1 with TRBJ2-1; TRBD2 matches 14 bases. Germline CDR1 is SGHRS and CDR2 is YFSETQ. CDR3 size: 16 residues. The trim removed 4 bases at V and 9 bases at J, leaving 9 bases unmatched. The DNA for the CDR3 is TGCGCCAGCAGCCTAATACCAGGGACTAGCGGGGGTGAGCAGTTCTTC. Its protein is CASSLIPGTSGGEQFF.

This chain uses TRBV7-2 with TRBJ2-3; 11 nucleotides align to TRBD2. The CDR3 length is 19 residues. Germline loops: CDR1 SGHTA, CDR2 FQGNSA. The V segment lost 5 bases and the J segment 2 bases; nucleotides outside the gene matches: 15. The CDR3: CASSPGWASGGSFTDTQYF. CDR3 nucleotide sequence: TGTGCCAGCAGCCCCGGGTGGGCTAGCGGGGGGTCCTTCACAGATACGCAGTATTTT.

In its sample, this clonotype was seen a few times. A junction boundary mismatches the germline segment, possibly from a read error. The genes are TRBV20-1 and TRBJ2-3; 7 positions match TRBD1. The length of the CDR3 is 11 residues. Germline CDR1 is DFQATT and CDR2 is SNEGSKA (reference sequence). The CDR3 DNA follows: TGCGGTGCCCACAGGGGCGGTACGCAGTATTTT. Amino acid sequence: CGAHRGGTQYF.

The rearrangement uses TRBV7-8 and TRBJ2-3; 8 nucleotides line up with TRBD1. The CDR3 covers 16 residues. Germline V CDR1 and CDR2: SGHVS, FQNEAQ. The junction had 11 bases not matched to a gene; V was cut back by 5 bases and J by 4 bases. The CDR3 loop is CASSATGGRAADTQYF. DNA of the CDR3: TGTGCCAGCAGCGCAACAGGGGGTCGAGCTGCAGATACGCAGTATTTT.

This clonotype has only a few counts. The chain is built from TRBV29-1 and TRBJ2-5; D is possibly TRBD2 (6 bases). Germline V gene lookup returns CDR1 SQVTM and CDR2 ANQGSEA. This CDR3 comprises 12 residues. Trimming left V 3 bases short and J 3 bases short, with 8 bases between. The CDR3 spells CSVDWGEETQYF. The CDR3, as DNA: TGCAGCGTTGACTGGGGGGAAGAGACCCAGTACTTC.

Turning to this clonotype: A much larger clone lies a single base off, so this may be a read error. The chain uses TRBV5-1 and TRBJ2-3, with D perhaps given as TRBD1 or TRBD2 (5 bases each). The V end lost 1 base, the J end lost 2 bases, and 14 bases lay between the germline ends. CDR3 length: 16 residues. Germline values: CDR1 SGHRS, CDR2 YFSETQ. The CDR3 region is CASSLRVGVPTDTQYF. As DNA, the CDR3 is TGCGCCAGCAGCTTGAGGGTGGGGGTGCCCACAGATACGCAGTATTTT.

The V gene is TRBV2, the J gene TRBJ1-1; D uncertain. Germline V gives CDR1 SNHLY, CDR2 FYNNEI. With 3 bases removed from V and 7 bases from J, the gap between germline ends came to 9 bases. This CDR3 has 12 residues. CDR3 sequence (DNA): TGTGCCAGCAGTGAGTTGGATATTGAAGCTTTCTTT. It codes for CASSELDIEAFF.

This clonotype has just a few counts. The V and J genes are TRBV7-9 and TRBJ1-3; 7 nucleotides align to TRBD1. CDR1 SEHNR and CDR2 FQNEAQ come from the germline V gene (reference sequence). The CDR3 runs to 14 residues. J lost 3 bases, V lost 6 bases, and 5 bases had no gene match. The CDR3 here is CASRQTGFGNTIYF. CDR3 bases: TGTGCCAGCAGACAGACAGGGTTTGGAAACACCATATATTTT.

This chain connects TRBV4-1 to TRBJ1-5, with 8 bases lining up with TRBD1. The CDR3 runs to 13 residues. Germline CDR1 reads MGHRA; CDR2 reads YSYEKL. V lost 5 bases to trimming and J lost 6 bases; unmatched junction nucleotides: 3. CDR3 nucleotide sequence: TGCGCCAGCAGCGGACAGGGAGGTCAGCCCCAGCATTTT. Its protein product is CASSGQGGQPQHF.

This clonotype showed up just a few times. The chain employs TRBV7-8 and TRBJ1-2; unclear D gene. The CDR3 contains 15 residues. Germline V gene sequence: CDR1 SGHVS, CDR2 FQNEAQ. The V gene lost 5 bases and the J gene lost 2 bases, with 15 bases spanning the gap. The CDR3 DNA follows: TGTGCCAGCAGCCCCCGACTCGTCGGGAACTATGGCTACACCTTC. As protein: CASSPRLVGNYGYTF.

The genes are TRBV29-1 and TRBJ2-3; TRBD2 aligns across 12 bases. The V and J ends lost 7 bases and 4 bases, in that order; junction bases with no gene match: 9. This CDR3 comprises 15 residues. Germline CDR1 and CDR2: SQVTM and ANQGSEA. The CDR3 bases are TGCAGCGCTGTACTGGCTAGCGGGGGGGCAGATACGCAGTATTTT. It encodes CSAVLASGGADTQYF.

This clonotype was detected many times. The junction departs from the called germline gene at one end, perhaps through a read error. The chain is built from TRBV5-1 and TRBJ2-7, with D possibly matching TRBD1 (6 bases). CDR3 length: 13 residues. Germline loops: CDR1 SGHRS, CDR2 YFSETQ. The CDR3 region has the DNA TGTGCCAGCAGCTTAGGGGGACCCTACGAGCAGTACTTC. It specifies CASSLGGPYEQYF.

This clonotype was seen a handful of times. The chain employs TRBV5-1 and TRBJ1-5; D not resolved. This CDR3 contains 15 residues. The germline V gene has CDR1 SGHRS and CDR2 YFSETQ. Between the trimmed V and J ends, which lost 0 bases and 2 bases, there was a span of 9 bases. This CDR3 is CASSLESGRNQPQHF. CDR3 nucleotide sequence: TGCGCCAGCAGCTTGGAATCGGGCCGCAATCAGCCCCAGCATTTT. Using reference TRBV5-1 and TRBJ1-5 for the parts outside the CDR3, the full variable domain is KAGVTQTPRYLIKTRGQQVTLSCSPISGHRSVSWYQQTPGQGLQFLFEYFSETQRNKGNFPGRFSGRQFSNSRSEMNVSTLELGDSALYLCASSLESGRNQPQHFGDGTRLSIL.

J is TRBJ1-6 and V is TRBV9; 10 nucleotides agree with TRBD1. V lost 3 bases to trimming and J lost 7 bases; unmatched junction nucleotides: 4. Germline CDR1 is SGDLS and CDR2 is YYNGEE. The CDR3 sequence is 15 residues long. CDR3: CASSGGTGANSPLHF. The CDR3 coding sequence is TGTGCCAGCAGCGGCGGGACAGGGGCCAATTCACCCCTCCACTTT.

The chain is built from TRBV2 and TRBJ2-1; no clear D gene. The V end lost 4 bases, the J end lost 3 bases, and 4 bases lay between the germline ends. CDR1 is SNHLY, CDR2 FYNNEI, per germline. This CDR3 has 12 amino acids. CDR3 DNA: TGTGCCAGCAGTGTTAACTACAATGAGCAGTTCTTC. Amino acids: CASSVNYNEQFF.

The rearrangement joins TRBV5-1 to TRBJ2-1, with 10 bases fitting TRBD2. The trim removed 1 base at V and 4 bases at J, leaving 8 bases unmatched. Germline CDR1 SGHRS, CDR2 YFSETQ. This CDR3 is built from 17 residues. CDR3 amino acids: CASSLSLAGDPYNEQFF. The CDR3 region has the DNA TGCGCCAGCAGCTTGAGCCTAGCGGGGGACCCATACAATGAGCAGTTCTTC. Full variable domain (missing parts from reference TRBV5-1 and TRBJ2-1): KAGVTQTPRYLIKTRGQQVTLSCSPISGHRSVSWYQQTPGQGLQFLFEYFSETQRNKGNFPGRFSGRQFSNSRSEMNVSTLELGDSALYLCASSLSLAGDPYNEQFFGPGTRLTVL.